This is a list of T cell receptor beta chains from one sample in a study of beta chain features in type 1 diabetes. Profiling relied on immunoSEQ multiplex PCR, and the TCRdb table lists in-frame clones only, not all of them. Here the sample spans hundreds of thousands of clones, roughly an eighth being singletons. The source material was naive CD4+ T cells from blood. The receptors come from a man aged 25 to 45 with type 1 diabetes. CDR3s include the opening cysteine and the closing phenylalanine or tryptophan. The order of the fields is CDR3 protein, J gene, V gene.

CDR3 protein: CASSPPSVAPPHEQFF
J gene: TRBJ2-1
V gene: TRBV13

CDR3 protein: CASSPGTGRTEAFF
J gene: TRBJ1-1
V gene: TRBV18

CDR3 protein: CASSSGQGEQFF
J gene: TRBJ2-1
V gene: TRBV5-1

CDR3 protein: CSVSGQENTEAFF
J gene: TRBJ1-1
V gene: TRBV29-1

CDR3 protein: CASNTYRELPNEQFF
J gene: TRBJ2-1
V gene: TRBV19

CDR3 protein: CASSPGTTYEQYF
J gene: TRBJ2-7
V gene: TRBV19

CDR3 protein: CASRQDYSGANVLTF
J gene: TRBJ2-6
V gene: TRBV2

CDR3 protein: CASSWYSSDYNEQFF
J gene: TRBJ2-1
V gene: TRBV5-1

CDR3 protein: CASSLQGTEAFF
J gene: TRBJ1-1
V gene: TRBV28

CDR3 protein: CARGDYYGYTF
J gene: TRBJ1-2
V gene: TRBV6-4

CDR3 protein: CASTRTGGGYGYTF
J gene: TRBJ1-2
V gene: TRBV2

CDR3 protein: CASSYSWNGGEYEQYF
J gene: TRBJ2-7
V gene: TRBV6-5

CDR3 protein: CASSSRAGQGPLGGELFF
J gene: TRBJ2-2
V gene: TRBV5-6

CDR3 protein: CASSLGGAVNQPQHF
J gene: TRBJ1-5
V gene: TRBV6-5

CDR3 protein: CASSLYLVSGANVLTF
J gene: TRBJ2-6
V gene: TRBV5-4

CDR3 protein: CASSLSSGVGAFF
J gene: TRBJ1-1
V gene: TRBV11-2

CDR3 protein: CARDCTDTQYF
J gene: TRBJ2-3
V gene: TRBV27

CDR3 protein: CASSYGVAGAGEQYF
J gene: TRBJ2-7
V gene: TRBV6-5

CDR3 protein: CASRLTSVNEQFF
J gene: TRBJ2-1
V gene: TRBV27

CDR3 protein: CASSPIGETQYF
J gene: TRBJ2-5
V gene: TRBV18

CDR3 protein: CASSNGQPHAEEAFF
J gene: TRBJ1-1
V gene: TRBV4-1

CDR3 protein: CASSPGLAEYNEQFF
J gene: TRBJ2-1
V gene: TRBV5-8

CDR3 protein: CASSQQGAYEQYF
J gene: TRBJ2-7
V gene: TRBV14

CDR3 protein: CASSSGQDTHQPQHF
J gene: TRBJ1-5
V gene: TRBV7-9

CDR3 protein: CASSFATGTDYFSTDTQYF
J gene: TRBJ2-3
V gene: TRBV5-1

CDR3 protein: CASTGAYEQYF
J gene: TRBJ2-7
V gene: TRBV7-8

CDR3 protein: CASSSGHVYGYTF
J gene: TRBJ1-2
V gene: TRBV19

CDR3 protein: CASSFGQGMKETQYF
J gene: TRBJ2-5
V gene: TRBV13

CDR3 protein: CASSRTGQLNTEAFF
J gene: TRBJ1-1
V gene: TRBV4-1

CDR3 protein: CASSLLRSTGGYTYNEQFF
J gene: TRBJ2-1
V gene: TRBV7-9

CDR3 protein: CASSTNPDRGALRTEAFF
J gene: TRBJ1-1
V gene: TRBV5-4

CDR3 protein: CASSPQEANYGYTF
J gene: TRBJ1-2
V gene: TRBV18

CDR3 protein: CASSRTAGGYNEQFF
J gene: TRBJ2-1
V gene: TRBV5-1

CDR3 protein: CASGLTVGRDEQFF
J gene: TRBJ2-1
V gene: TRBV12-5

CDR3 protein: CASSLGQANEQYF
J gene: TRBJ2-7
V gene: TRBV11-3

CDR3 protein: CASSYRDFSPVREQFF
J gene: TRBJ2-1
V gene: TRBV6-5

CDR3 protein: CASSFGLAEETQYF
J gene: TRBJ2-5
V gene: TRBV5-1

CDR3 protein: CASSSPSGGLKETQYF
J gene: TRBJ2-5
V gene: TRBV28

CDR3 protein: CASRSGDTQYF
J gene: TRBJ2-3
V gene: TRBV6-1

CDR3 protein: CASSVENENQPQHF
J gene: TRBJ1-5
V gene: TRBV2

CDR3 protein: CASRSAAGRMFYGYTF
J gene: TRBJ1-2
V gene: TRBV2

CDR3 protein: CASSPHSSYEQYF
J gene: TRBJ2-7
V gene: TRBV7-2

CDR3 protein: CASSLAGTQYF
J gene: TRBJ2-5
V gene: TRBV5-1

CDR3 protein: CASSFGQGADGELFF
J gene: TRBJ2-2
V gene: TRBV5-1

CDR3 protein: CASSLGARHNEQFF
J gene: TRBJ2-1
V gene: TRBV5-1

CDR3 protein: CASSLQGFYGYTF
J gene: TRBJ1-2
V gene: TRBV28